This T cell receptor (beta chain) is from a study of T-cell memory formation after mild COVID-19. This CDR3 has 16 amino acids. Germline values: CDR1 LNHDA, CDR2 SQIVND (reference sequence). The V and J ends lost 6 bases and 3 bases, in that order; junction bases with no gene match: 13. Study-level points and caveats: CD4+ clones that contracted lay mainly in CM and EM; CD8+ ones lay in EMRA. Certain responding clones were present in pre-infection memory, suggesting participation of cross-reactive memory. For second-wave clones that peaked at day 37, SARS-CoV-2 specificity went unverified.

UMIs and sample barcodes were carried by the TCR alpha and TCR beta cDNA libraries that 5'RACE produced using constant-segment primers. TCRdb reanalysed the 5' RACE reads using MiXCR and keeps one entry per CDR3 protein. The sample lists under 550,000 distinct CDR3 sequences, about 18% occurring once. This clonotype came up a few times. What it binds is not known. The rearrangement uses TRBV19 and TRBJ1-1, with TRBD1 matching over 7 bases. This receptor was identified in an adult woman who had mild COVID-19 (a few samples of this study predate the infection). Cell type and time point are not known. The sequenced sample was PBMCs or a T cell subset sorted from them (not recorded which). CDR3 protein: CASSPTRRGQHTEAFF. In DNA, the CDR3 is TGTGCCAGTAGCCCGACCAGGAGGGGGCAGCACACTGAAGCTTTCTTT.